This T cell receptor beta chain was captured by sequencing in a study of OX40 agonist ivuxolimab in advanced cancers. About the full investigation: Ivuxolimab, which targeted the costimulatory receptor OX40 (CD134), was an agonistic, fully human IgG2 monoclonal antibody. Intravenous ivuxolimab was administered to patients every 2 weeks at six dose levels: 0.01, 0.1, 0.3, 1.5, 3 and 10 mg/kg. Among the approximately 54 dose-escalation patients, about 20 had hepatocellular carcinoma, roughly 15 melanoma, 9 renal cell carcinoma and 9 head and neck cancer. In the dose-escalation cohort, more than 75% of patients were male, and the mean age was approximately 60 years, with a range of about 23 to 80. Patients were allowed to have had prior anti-PD-1, anti-PD-L1 or anti-CTLA-4 therapy, and more than 30% of the dose-escalation patients had previously received checkpoint inhibitors. Partial responses occurred in three dose-escalation patients: two with cutaneous melanoma and one with hepatocellular carcinoma. The point of sequencing TCRbeta in the periphery was to test whether ivuxolimab changed TCR sequence diversity and drove clonal T-cell expansion. The paper covers the monotherapy dose-escalation part of the phase I ivuxolimab trial, which included N of about 50 patients. General conclusions and limits of the study: At doses from 0.1 to 3.0 mg/kg, clonal expansion was seen in both CD4+ and CD8+ blood T cells between baseline and week 6. Low levels of normalized T-cell clonal expansion were also seen in some nonresponding patients. In partial responders in the 0.1-3.0 mg/kg groups, normalized peripheral clonal expansion was found to be among the lowest, especially among CD8+ T cells. The antigen specificity of the peripheral T cells that underwent clonal expansion was not determined. After ivuxolimab, more expanded clones were found on average in CD8+ T cells than in CD4+ T cells.

The trial excluded patients who had a history of autoimmune disease or who were on systemic immunosuppression. Peripheral blood for TCR sequencing was drawn from every dose cohort at baseline, at cycle 4 day 1 and at cycle 7 day 1. Samples came from an open-label, multicenter, first-in-human phase I dose-escalation trial of ivuxolimab. Adults with locally advanced or metastatic melanoma, renal cell carcinoma, hepatocellular carcinoma or head and neck squamous cell carcinoma were enrolled in the trial. Before TCR sequencing, CD4+ T cells and CD8+ T cells from peripheral blood were sorted into separate populations. For sequencing of the TCRbeta CDR3 region, genomic DNA was extracted from the sorted cells. TCRbeta CDR3 regions were sequenced using the immunoSEQ Assay. In TCRdb, the immuneACCESS table is reduced to in-frame sequences with V and J assigned. These tables do not hold every clone; where another copy was compared, an unresolved V gene accounts for under half, and the others remain unexplained. The sample table lists some 80,000 clones, 92% of them with a count of one. Of the sample, over 8.5% is held by the ten largest clones.

This clone has only one observation. No antigen is known for it. Base qualities are missing; no much larger clone stands one base away. After removal of 4 bases from V and 6 bases from J, the junction retains 13 bases not matched to a gene. The germline V gene yields SQVTM for CDR1 and ANQGSEA for CDR2. The CDR3 numbers 15 residues from cysteine through phenylalanine. Of all the DNA, just the CDR3 is kept, 45 bases in frame from base 1. The sequence derives from an adult with an advanced solid tumor such as melanoma, head and neck, liver or kidney cancer. Rearrangement joined TRBV29-1 to TRBJ2-3; the central 7 bases match TRBD2. The material was CD4+ or CD8+ T cells sorted from blood, obtained in a trial of the OX40 agonist ivuxolimab. The CDR3 has the sequence CSVVEFGAGGDTQYF. The DNA sequence reads TGCAGCGTTGTAGAATTCGGGGCCGGGGGGGATACGCAGTATTTT.